Sequencing of this T cell receptor (beta chain) was carried out in a study of T cells in Graves' hyperthyroidism and ophthalmopathy. General observations from the study: Most expanded thyroid clonotypes above 0.001 also appeared in blood.

Amplification of TCR beta CDR3 regions used RNA as the template. HTBI primers were used for first-round RT-PCR of the TCR CDR3. TCRdb reanalysed the multiplex PCR reads using MiXCR and keeps one entry per CDR3 protein. This sample has some 560,000 distinct CDR3 sequences, with approximately 15% found just once. The CDR3 spans 17 residues. The J segment lost 5 bases and the V segment lost 2 bases, leaving 7 bases of the junction unmatched. Germline V lookup: CDR1 WNHNN, CDR2 SYGVQD (reference sequence). Stable Graves' hyperthyroidism meant no ophthalmopathy progression within 18 months. Pregnant or lactating patients were excluded, as were those with uncontrolled infection or other autoimmune disease. Out of more than 8 ml of fresh peripheral blood came the PBMCs. Only a few counts were recorded for this clonotype. Its cognate antigen is unknown.

This chain links TRBV10-1 with TRBJ1-5, with TRBD1 matching 12 bases. The receptor's source is a middle-aged woman with Graves' hyperthyroidism. Sequenced: blood. Here the CDR3 reads CASSERDRGRSDQPQHF. The CDR3, as DNA: TGCGCCAGCAGTGAGAGGGACAGGGGGCGTTCGGATCAGCCCCAGCATTTT.